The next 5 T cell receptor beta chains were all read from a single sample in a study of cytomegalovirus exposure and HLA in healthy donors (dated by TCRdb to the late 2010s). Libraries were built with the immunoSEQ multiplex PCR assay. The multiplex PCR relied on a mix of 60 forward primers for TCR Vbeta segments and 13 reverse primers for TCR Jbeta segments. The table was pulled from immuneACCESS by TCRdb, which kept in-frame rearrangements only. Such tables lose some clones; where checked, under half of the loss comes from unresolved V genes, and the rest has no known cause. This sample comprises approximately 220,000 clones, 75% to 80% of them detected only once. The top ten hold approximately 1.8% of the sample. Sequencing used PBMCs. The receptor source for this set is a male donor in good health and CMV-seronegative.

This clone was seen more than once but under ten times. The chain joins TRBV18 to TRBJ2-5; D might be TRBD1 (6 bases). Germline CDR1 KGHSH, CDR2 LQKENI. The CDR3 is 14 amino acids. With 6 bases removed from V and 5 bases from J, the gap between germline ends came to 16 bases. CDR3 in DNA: TGTGCCAGCTCGCCATTCGAAGACAGGGAGACCCAGTACTTC. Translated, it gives CASSPFEDRETQYF.

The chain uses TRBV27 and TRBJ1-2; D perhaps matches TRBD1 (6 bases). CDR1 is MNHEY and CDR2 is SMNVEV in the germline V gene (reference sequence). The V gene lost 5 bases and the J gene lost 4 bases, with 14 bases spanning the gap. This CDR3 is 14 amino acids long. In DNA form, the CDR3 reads TGTGCCAGCAGTACCCGGGACACGATCTATGGCTACACCTTC. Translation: CASSTRDTIYGYTF.

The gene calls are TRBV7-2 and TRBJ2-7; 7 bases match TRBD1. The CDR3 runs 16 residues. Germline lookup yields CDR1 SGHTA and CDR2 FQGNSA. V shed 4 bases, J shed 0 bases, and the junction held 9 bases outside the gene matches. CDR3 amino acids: CASSSTGTARSYEQYF. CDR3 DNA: TGTGCCAGCAGCTCTACAGGGACAGCTCGCTCCTACGAGCAGTACTTC.

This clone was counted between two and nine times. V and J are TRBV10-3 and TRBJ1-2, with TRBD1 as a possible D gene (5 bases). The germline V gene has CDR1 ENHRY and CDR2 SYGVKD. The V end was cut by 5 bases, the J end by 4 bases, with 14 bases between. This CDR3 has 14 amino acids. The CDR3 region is CAISQGGDRYGYTF. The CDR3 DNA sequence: TGTGCCATCAGTCAAGGAGGGGACCGCTATGGCTACACCTTC.

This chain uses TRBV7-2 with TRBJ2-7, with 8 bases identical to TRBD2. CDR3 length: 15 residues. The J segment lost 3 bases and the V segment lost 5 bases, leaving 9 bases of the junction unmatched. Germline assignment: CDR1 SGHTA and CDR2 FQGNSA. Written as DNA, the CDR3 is TGTGCCAGCAGCCAACCCGGACTAGCCTACTACGAGCAGTACTTC. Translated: CASSQPGLAYYEQYF.